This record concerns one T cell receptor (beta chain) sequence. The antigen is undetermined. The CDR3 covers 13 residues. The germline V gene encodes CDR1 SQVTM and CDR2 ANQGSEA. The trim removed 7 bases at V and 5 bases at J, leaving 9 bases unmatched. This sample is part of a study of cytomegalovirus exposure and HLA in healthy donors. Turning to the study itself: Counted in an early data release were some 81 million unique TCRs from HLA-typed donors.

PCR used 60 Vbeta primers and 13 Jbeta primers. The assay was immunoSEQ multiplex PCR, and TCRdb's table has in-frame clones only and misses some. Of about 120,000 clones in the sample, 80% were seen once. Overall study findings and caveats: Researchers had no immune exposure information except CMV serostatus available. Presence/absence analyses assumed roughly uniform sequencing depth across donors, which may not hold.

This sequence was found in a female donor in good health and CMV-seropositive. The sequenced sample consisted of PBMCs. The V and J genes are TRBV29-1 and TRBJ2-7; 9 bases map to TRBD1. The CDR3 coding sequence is TGCAGCGGAGCGGGACAGGGCGGGAACGAGCAGTACTTC. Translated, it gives CSGAGQGGNEQYF.